A selection of T cell receptor beta chains follows, all from one sample in a study of tumor and adjacent non-tumor tissue in lung cancer. MiXCR was run by TCRdb on the multiplex PCR reads, yielding one entry per CDR3 protein. Of 98,000 or so distinct CDR3 sequences in the sample, about 80% were seen once. Sequenced material: distant non-tumor lung tissue. These receptors were obtained from a man between 60 and 75 years old with small cell lung cancer. CDR3s include the opening cysteine and the closing phenylalanine or tryptophan. Each record gives: D gene, V gene, clone size, J gene, CDR3 DNA, CDR3 protein. D genes are given only for firm matches. Where a row states a size, it is once, few, many or the class of an expanded clone; other rows omit it.

D: TRBD2; V: TRBV4-2; size: .; J: TRBJ2-2; DNA: TGTGCCAGCAGCCAGGGGACTAGCGGAGCGGGTGACACCGGGGAGCTGTTTTTT; CDR3: CASSQGTSGAGDTGELFF
D: .; V: TRBV12-3/TRBV12-4; size: .; J: TRBJ2-7; DNA: TGTGCCAGGAGTAGGAACCTCTACGAGCAGTACTTC; CDR3: CARSRNLYEQYF
D: .; V: TRBV24-1; size: .; J: TRBJ2-5; DNA: TGTACCACCGGAAACCGGGACAAAGAGACCCAGTATTTC; CDR3: CTTGNRDKETQYF
D: .; V: TRBV5-1; size: .; J: TRBJ1-5; DNA: TGCGTCAGCAGCTTGGGGGGCAGTCAGCCCCAGCATTTT; CDR3: CVSSLGGSQPQHF
D: TRBD1; V: TRBV10-3; size: .; J: TRBJ1-1; DNA: TGTGCCATCAGTGAGTCTTTTAGAGAGGGGGCGAGCGAAGCTTTCTTT; CDR3: CAISESFREGASEAFF
D: .; V: TRBV10-2; size: .; J: TRBJ2-1; DNA: TGTGCCAGCTCCGAGACTGGCCATGATGAGCAGTTCTTC; CDR3: CASSETGHDEQFF
D: .; V: TRBV6-5; size: many; J: TRBJ2-7; DNA: TGTGCCAGCAGTTCCCCCCGGGTAGGCTACGAGCAGTACTTC; CDR3: CASSSPRVGYEQYF
D: TRBD2; V: TRBV11-2; size: .; J: TRBJ2-1; DNA: TGTGCCTGCATCTTAGACCGTCTAGCGGGAGTGAAGCAGTTCTTC; CDR3: CACILDRLAGVKQFF
D: .; V: TRBV9; size: few; J: TRBJ2-1; DNA: TGTGCCAGCAGCGTAGAATGGCAGAATGAGCAGTTCTTC; CDR3: CASSVEWQNEQFF
D: .; V: TRBV5-4; size: .; J: TRBJ2-7; DNA: TGTGCCAGCAGTTTGGTCCCCACCGGCGAGCAGTACTTC; CDR3: CASSLVPTGEQYF
D: .; V: TRBV7-3; size: .; J: TRBJ2-1; DNA: TGTACCAGCAGCTTAAGGCAGAGGTCCTACAATGAGCAGTTCTTC; CDR3: CTSSLRQRSYNEQFF
D: .; V: TRBV10-3; size: once; J: TRBJ2-3; DNA: TGTGCCATCAGTAGCGACACATATACGCAGTATTTT; CDR3: CAISSDTYTQYF
D: TRBD2; V: TRBV10-2; size: many; J: TRBJ2-1; DNA: TGCGCCAGCCGGCTAGCGGGAGAGGGCAATGAGCAGTTCTTC; CDR3: CASRLAGEGNEQFF
D: .; V: TRBV29-1; size: .; J: TRBJ2-5; DNA: TGCAGCGCAGGGGACAGGAATAACGGGAGGGAGACCCAGTACTTC; CDR3: CSAGDRNNGRETQYF
D: .; V: TRBV5-5; size: .; J: TRBJ1-3; DNA: TGTGCCAGTAGAAATAGGGTTGTTCCGGGAAACGCCATATATTTT; CDR3: CASRNRVVPGNAIYF
D: .; V: TRBV6-2/TRBV6-3; size: .; J: TRBJ1-5; DNA: TGTGCCAGCCAGGGAGGAAGCAATCAGCTCCAGCATTTT; CDR3: CASQGGSNQLQHF
D: .; V: TRBV29-1; size: .; J: TRBJ1-2; DNA: TGCAGGCTTGTTTCGGGCCTCTATGGCTACACCTTC; CDR3: CRLVSGLYGYTF
D: .; V: TRBV20-1; size: many; J: TRBJ2-7; DNA: TGCAGTGCTAGAGGCCAAAACTACGAGCAGTACTTC; CDR3: CSARGQNYEQYF
D: .; V: TRBV29-1; size: .; J: TRBJ2-7; DNA: TGCACCGCCCAGGACACCTTCTACGAGCAGTACTTC; CDR3: CTAQDTFYEQYF
D: TRBD2; V: TRBV5-1; size: .; J: TRBJ2-2; DNA: TGCGCCAGCAGCTTACCGGGAGGTGGCACCAGGGAGCTATTTTTT; CDR3: CASSLPGGGTRELFF
D: .; V: TRBV11-1; size: .; J: TRBJ2-1; DNA: TGTGCCAACAGCTTAGAGAGGACGACATACAATGGGCAGTTCTTC; CDR3: CANSLERTTYNGQFF
D: TRBD1; V: TRBV29-1; size: .; J: TRBJ2-1; DNA: TGCAGCGTTGAACAGGTGCAGTGGCTAACAGGGGGGAATGAGCAGTTCTTC; CDR3: CSVEQVQWLTGGNEQFF
D: .; V: TRBV6-1; size: .; J: TRBJ2-5; DNA: TGTGCCAGCAGTGTATTGCGGGAATGGGAGACCCGGTACTTC; CDR3: CASSVLREWETRYF
D: TRBD1; V: TRBV5-1; size: once; J: TRBJ2-1; DNA: TGCGCCAGGAGCTTACAGGGGGGTTTTCTTAATGAGCAGTTCTTC; CDR3: CARSLQGGFLNEQFF
D: .; V: TRBV11-2; size: once; J: TRBJ2-3; DNA: TGTGCCAGCAGCTCCGGAGGGATTGTGGGAGATACGCGGTATTTT; CDR3: CASSSGGIVGDTRYF
D: TRBD2; V: TRBV29-1; size: few; J: TRBJ2-1; DNA: TGCCGCGTTGAGTTAGCGGGCAATCCCTACAATGAGCGGTTCTTC; CDR3: CRVELAGNPYNERFF
D: .; V: TRBV6-1; size: .; J: TRBJ2-5; DNA: TGTGCCAGGAGTGAAGCACACACTGGATTTCAAGAGACCCAGTACTTC; CDR3: CARSEAHTGFQETQYF
D: .; V: TRBV4-1; size: .; J: TRBJ2-7; DNA: TGCGCCAGCAGCCAAGTCCCAGGGACCGCTTTCTACGAGCAGTATTTC; CDR3: CASSQVPGTAFYEQYF
D: TRBD2; V: TRBV5-4; size: .; J: TRBJ2-5; DNA: TGTGTCAGGAGCTGGGCCGCGCGAAGCGGGATGCAAGAGACCCAGTACTTC; CDR3: CVRSWAARSGMQETQYF
D: .; V: TRBV12-3/TRBV12-4; size: .; J: TRBJ1-2; DNA: TGTGCCAGCAGTTACGTGGGCGGCTACACCTTC; CDR3: CASSYVGGYTF
D: .; V: TRBV11-2; size: .; J: TRBJ2-3; DNA: TGTGCCAGCAGCTTAGGCTGGGGAACAAATACGCAATATTTT; CDR3: CASSLGWGTNTQYF
D: TRBD2; V: TRBV20-1; size: few; J: TRBJ2-7; DNA: TGCAGTGCAAGGCGCGCGGCGGGAGGGCCAACGGACGAGCAGTACTTC; CDR3: CSARRAAGGPTDEQYF
D: .; V: TRBV10-3; size: .; J: TRBJ2-1; DNA: TGTGCTATCAGCCGAGCGGAGGATTCCTACAATGAGCAGCTCTTC; CDR3: CAISRAEDSYNEQLF
D: .; V: TRBV5-6; size: few; J: TRBJ2-3; DNA: TGTGCCAGCAGCTTGGAAGTGACCACAGATACACAGTATTTT; CDR3: CASSLEVTTDTQYF
D: .; V: TRBV13; size: .; J: TRBJ1-6; DNA: TGTGCCAGCAGCCAAGACGACGGAAACTCCTATAATTCACCCCCCCACTTT; CDR3: CASSQDDGNSYNSPPHF
D: TRBD1; V: TRBV11-2; size: .; J: TRBJ1-1; DNA: TGTGTCAGCAGCGGGGACAGGGGGCCAACTGAAACTTTCTTT; CDR3: CVSSGDRGPTETFF
D: .; V: TRBV6-1; size: many; J: TRBJ1-1; DNA: TGTGCCAGCAGTGGAAGGTGGAACACTGAAGCTTTCTTT; CDR3: CASSGRWNTEAFF
D: .; V: TRBV20-1; size: many; J: TRBJ1-1; DNA: TGCAGTGCTAGGGGAGGGAGTAGGCAAACTGAAGCTTTCTTT; CDR3: CSARGGSRQTEAFF
D: .; V: TRBV12-3/TRBV12-4; size: .; J: TRBJ1-1; DNA: TGTGCCAGCACCCGAACAGGGAACACCGAAGATTTCTTT; CDR3: CASTRTGNTEDFF
D: .; V: TRBV11-3; size: .; J: TRBJ2-7; DNA: TGTGCCAGCAGCTTCGGGTGTCACGAGCAGTATTTC; CDR3: CASSFGCHEQYF
D: TRBD2; V: TRBV24-1; size: .; J: TRBJ2-3; DNA: TGCGTCACCGGGACTAGCGGGGAGGGGACAGATACGCAGTATTTT; CDR3: CVTGTSGEGTDTQYF
D: .; V: TRBV12-3/TRBV12-4; size: once; J: TRBJ2-7; DNA: TGTGCCAGCAGTTTAGATAGCGCGGCTTACGAGCAGTACTTC; CDR3: CASSLDSAAYEQYF
D: .; V: TRBV11-2; size: .; J: TRBJ2-1; DNA: TGTGCCAGCTGGTTAGAGCCCGCCCCCTACAATGAGCAGTTCTTC; CDR3: CASWLEPAPYNEQFF
D: TRBD2; V: TRBV6-1; size: once; J: TRBJ2-3; DNA: TGTGCCAGCAACTTCCTAGGAGCGGGACTCTTGGGCTCGGAGCAGCAGTATTTT; CDR3: CASNFLGAGLLGSEQQYF
D: .; V: TRBV12-3/TRBV12-4; size: .; J: TRBJ1-2; DNA: TGTGCTAGCAGTTATTCCCGCCCAGAGGTTGGCTACACCTTC; CDR3: CASSYSRPEVGYTF
D: .; V: TRBV11-2; size: .; J: TRBJ2-3; DNA: TGTGCCAGCAGATTAGGCTGGACAGATATGCAGTATTTT; CDR3: CASRLGWTDMQYF
D: .; V: TRBV6-1; size: .; J: TRBJ2-7; DNA: TGTGCCAGCAGGGACGGAGCCTGGGAGGAGTACTTC; CDR3: CASRDGAWEEYF
D: TRBD2; V: TRBV12-3/TRBV12-4; size: .; J: TRBJ2-2; DNA: TGTGCCAGCAGTTTTTGGACTAGTGGGAGGGCCGGGGAGCTGTTTTTT; CDR3: CASSFWTSGRAGELFF
D: .; V: TRBV11-1; size: large; J: TRBJ2-1; DNA: TGTGCCAGCAGCTTAGAGAGGACGACCTACAATGAGCAGTTCTTC; CDR3: CASSLERTTYNEQFF
D: .; V: TRBV6-1; size: .; J: TRBJ2-3; DNA: TGTGCCACCAGTGAATTGGATACGCAGTATTTT; CDR3: CATSELDTQYF
D: .; V: TRBV29-1; size: .; J: TRBJ2-1; DNA: TGTAGCGCCTTTGAGACCTTAAAACGATACAATGAGCAGATCTTC; CDR3: CSAFETLKRYNEQIF
D: .; V: TRBV10-2; size: .; J: TRBJ1-6; DNA: TGCGCCAGCAGGAGGTGGCAGTCCTATAATTCACCCCTCTACTTT; CDR3: CASRRWQSYNSPLYF
D: TRBD2; V: TRBV6-5; size: .; J: TRBJ2-1; DNA: TGTGCCAGCAGTTACTCGATCGGGGGACTAGCGGACAATGAGCAGCTATTC; CDR3: CASSYSIGGLADNEQLF
D: .; V: TRBV6-5; size: .; J: TRBJ2-1; DNA: TGTTCCAGCGGCCTAGCGATGGGGGATAATGAGCAGTTCTTC; CDR3: CSSGLAMGDNEQFF
D: TRBD2; V: TRBV5-1; size: .; J: TRBJ2-1; DNA: TGCGCCAGCAGCCCAAGGTGGGGCGGGAGCAATGAGCAGTTCTTC; CDR3: CASSPRWGGSNEQFF
D: .; V: TRBV12-5; size: once; J: TRBJ1-5; DNA: TGTGCTAGTAGTCTGGGTCCTGAGGGTCAGCCCCAACATTTT; CDR3: CASSLGPEGQPQHF
D: TRBD1; V: TRBV12-3/TRBV12-4; size: .; J: TRBJ2-5; DNA: TGTGCCAGGGGTATAATGGACAGGGAAGAGACCCAGTACTTC; CDR3: CARGIMDREETQYF
D: .; V: TRBV7-9; size: once; J: TRBJ2-5; DNA: TGTGCCAGCATCTACTCCATAGGGTTCGAGACCCAATACTTC; CDR3: CASIYSIGFETQYF
D: .; V: TRBV20-1; size: many; J: TRBJ2-5; DNA: TGCAGTGCTAGAGGGCGGTGGGAGAAGGAGACCCAGTACTTC; CDR3: CSARGRWEKETQYF
D: .; V: TRBV11-3; size: .; J: TRBJ2-3; DNA: TGTGCCAGCAGAGGGGCTCATGGTGGGGCCCCGAGTCATACGCAGTATTTT; CDR3: CASRGAHGGAPSHTQYF